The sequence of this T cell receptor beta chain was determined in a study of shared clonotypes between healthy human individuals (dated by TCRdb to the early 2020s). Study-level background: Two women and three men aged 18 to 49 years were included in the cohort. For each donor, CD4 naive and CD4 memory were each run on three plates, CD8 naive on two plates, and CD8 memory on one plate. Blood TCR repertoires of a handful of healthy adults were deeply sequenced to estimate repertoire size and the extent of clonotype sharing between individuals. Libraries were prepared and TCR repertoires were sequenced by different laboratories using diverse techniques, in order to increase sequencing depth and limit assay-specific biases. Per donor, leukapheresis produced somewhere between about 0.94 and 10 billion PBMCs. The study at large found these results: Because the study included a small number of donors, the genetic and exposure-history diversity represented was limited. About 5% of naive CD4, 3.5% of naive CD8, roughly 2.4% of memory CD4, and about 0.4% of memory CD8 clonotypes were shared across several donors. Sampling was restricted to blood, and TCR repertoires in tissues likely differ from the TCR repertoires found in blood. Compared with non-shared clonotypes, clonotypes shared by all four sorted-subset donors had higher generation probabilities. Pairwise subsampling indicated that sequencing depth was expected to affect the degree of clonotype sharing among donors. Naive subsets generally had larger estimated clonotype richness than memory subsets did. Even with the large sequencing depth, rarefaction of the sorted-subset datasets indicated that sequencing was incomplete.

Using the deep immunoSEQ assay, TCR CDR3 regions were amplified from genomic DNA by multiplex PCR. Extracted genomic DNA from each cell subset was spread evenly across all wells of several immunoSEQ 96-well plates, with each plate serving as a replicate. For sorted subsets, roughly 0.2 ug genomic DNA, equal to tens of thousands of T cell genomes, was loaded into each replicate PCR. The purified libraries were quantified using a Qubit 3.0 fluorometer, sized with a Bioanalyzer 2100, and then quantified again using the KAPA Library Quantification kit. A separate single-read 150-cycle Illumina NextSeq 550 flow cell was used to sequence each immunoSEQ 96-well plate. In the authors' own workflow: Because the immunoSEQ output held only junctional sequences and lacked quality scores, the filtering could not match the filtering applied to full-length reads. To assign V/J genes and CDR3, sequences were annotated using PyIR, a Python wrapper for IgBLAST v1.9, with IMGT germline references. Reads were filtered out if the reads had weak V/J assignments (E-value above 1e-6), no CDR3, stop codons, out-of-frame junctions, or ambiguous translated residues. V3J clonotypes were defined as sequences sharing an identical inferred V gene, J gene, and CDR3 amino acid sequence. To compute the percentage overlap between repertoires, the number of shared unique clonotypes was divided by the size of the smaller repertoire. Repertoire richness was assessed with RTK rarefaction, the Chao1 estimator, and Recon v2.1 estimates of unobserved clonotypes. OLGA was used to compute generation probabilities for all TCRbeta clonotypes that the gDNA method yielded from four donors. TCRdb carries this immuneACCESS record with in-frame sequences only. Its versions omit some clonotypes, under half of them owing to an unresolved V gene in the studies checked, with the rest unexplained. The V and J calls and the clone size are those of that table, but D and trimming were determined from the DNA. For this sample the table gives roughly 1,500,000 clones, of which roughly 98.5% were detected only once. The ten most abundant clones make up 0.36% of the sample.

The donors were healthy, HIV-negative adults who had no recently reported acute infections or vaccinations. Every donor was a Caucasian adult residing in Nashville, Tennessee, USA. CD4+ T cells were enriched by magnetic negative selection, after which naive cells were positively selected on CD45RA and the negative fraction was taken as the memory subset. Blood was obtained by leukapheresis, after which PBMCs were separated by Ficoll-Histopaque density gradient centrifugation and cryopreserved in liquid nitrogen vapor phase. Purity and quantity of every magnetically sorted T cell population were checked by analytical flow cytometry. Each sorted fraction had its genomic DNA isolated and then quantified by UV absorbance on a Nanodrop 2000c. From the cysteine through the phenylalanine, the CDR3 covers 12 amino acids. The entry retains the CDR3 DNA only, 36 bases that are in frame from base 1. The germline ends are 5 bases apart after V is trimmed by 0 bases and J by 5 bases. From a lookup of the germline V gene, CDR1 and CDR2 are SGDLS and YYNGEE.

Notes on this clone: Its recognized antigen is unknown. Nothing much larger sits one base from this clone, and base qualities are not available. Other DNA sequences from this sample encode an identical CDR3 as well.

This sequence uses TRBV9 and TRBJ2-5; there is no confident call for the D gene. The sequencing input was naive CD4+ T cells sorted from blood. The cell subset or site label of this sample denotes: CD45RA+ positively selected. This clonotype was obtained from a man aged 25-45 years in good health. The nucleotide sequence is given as TGTGCCAGCAGCGTAGCGGGTGAGACCCAGTACTTC. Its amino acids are CASSVAGETQYF.